The 26 T cell receptor beta chains presented below share a single source sample, sequenced in a study of blood T cell repertoires in COVID-19. This table comes from immunoSEQ multiplex PCR, and its TCRdb copy is limited to in-frame clones, with some not included. The sample holds roughly 330,000 clones, 87% seen once. Material: PBMCs or T cells enriched from blood (not recorded which). Receptor source: a woman between 25 and 40 years old who had recovered from COVID-19.

The rearrangement links TRBV5-5 to TRBJ1-1; a possible D gene is TRBD1 (5 bases). This CDR3 is 13 amino acids long. The V gene's germline CDR1 is SGHKS and CDR2 YYEKEE (reference sequence). Trimming shortened V by 7 bases and J by 1 base, and 11 bases separated the two germline ends. CDR3 sequence (DNA): TGTGCCAGCCGTCCGACAGCGAACACTGAAGCTTTCTTT. The encoded protein is CASRPTANTEAFF.

This chain links TRBV5-5 with TRBJ2-3, with TRBD1 identical over 8 bases. Looked up from germline, CDR1 is SGHKS and CDR2 is YYEKEE (reference sequence). This CDR3 spans 14 amino acids. V shed 4 bases and J 5 bases; nucleotides not matched to a gene: 6. The CDR3 coding sequence is TGTGCCAGCAGCCGAGGACAGGGACAAGATACGCAGTATTTT. It translates to CASSRGQGQDTQYF.

This clone has just a few counts. The chain uses TRBV19 and TRBJ1-2, with D possibly being TRBD1 (5 bases). The CDR3 extends over 11 amino acids. Trimming took 6 bases from V and 8 from J, leaving 10 bases between them. Germline loops: CDR1 LNHDA, CDR2 SQIVND (reference sequence). CDR3 sequence (DNA): TGTGCCAGTAGCGGGGGATCCGGCTACACCTTC. It codes for CASSGGSGYTF.

The chain joins TRBV3-1 (or the pseudogene TRBV3-2) to TRBJ2-7; TRBD1 aligns across 9 bases. The trim removed 4 bases at V and 4 bases at J, leaving 11 bases unmatched. This CDR3 is 16 amino acids long. Germline lookup yields CDR1 LGHDT and CDR2 YNNKEL (reference sequence). This CDR3 reads CASSLRTPGQGYEQYF. The CDR3 region has the DNA TGTGCCAGCAGCCTCAGGACCCCGGGACAGGGATACGAGCAGTACTTC.

The chain employs TRBV27 and TRBJ2-2, with 7 positions matching TRBD2. J gave up 3 bases and V 4 bases, and 5 bases lay outside the gene matches. Germline CDR1 and CDR2: MNHEY and SMNVEV (reference sequence). The CDR3 contains 15 residues. The CDR3 loop reads CASSWEGPYTGELFF. The CDR3 nucleotides read TGTGCCAGCAGTTGGGAGGGACCATACACCGGGGAGCTGTTTTTT.

The chain is built from TRBV5-4 and TRBJ1-1, with 9 bases fitting TRBD1. This CDR3 contains 16 residues. The germline gives CDR1 SGHNT, CDR2 YYREEE (reference sequence). The V segment lost 0 bases and the J segment 1 base; nucleotides outside the gene matches: 4. CDR3 DNA: TGTGCCAGCAGCTTGGGGCCGGGACAGGGGAACACTGAAGCTTTCTTT. It codes for CASSLGPGQGNTEAFF.

The gene calls are TRBV29-1 and TRBJ1-1; D remains unclear. The CDR3 runs 13 residues. Germline V gene lookup returns CDR1 SQVTM and CDR2 ANQGSEA. Trimming removed 6 bases at V and 1 base at J, with 12 bases between. CDR3 sequence: CSVVVRRNTEAFF. DNA for the CDR3: TGCAGCGTGGTTGTGAGGCGGAACACTGAAGCTTTCTTT.

The V call is TRBV11-2, the J call TRBJ2-5, with 7 bases aligning to TRBD1. V trimming: 2 bases; J trimming: 10 bases; junction bases outside the gene matches: 7. The CDR3 extends over 13 amino acids. Germline assignment: CDR1 SGHAT and CDR2 FQNNGV. In DNA form, the CDR3 reads TGTGCCAGCAGCTTAACAGGGGTGGGGGACCAGTACTTC. Its protein product is CASSLTGVGDQYF.

The gene calls are TRBV28 and TRBJ1-2; D is possibly TRBD1 (6 bases). Trimming stripped 2 bases from V and 3 bases from J, with 13 bases between. Germline V gene lookup returns CDR1 MDHEN and CDR2 SYDVKM. The CDR3 covers 15 residues. CDR3 loop: CASSLGQGRHYGYTF. The CDR3 DNA reads as TGTGCCAGCAGTTTAGGCCAGGGGCGGCACTATGGCTACACCTTC.

The gene calls are TRBV6-5 and TRBJ1-2, with D hard to call. The germline gives CDR1 MNHEY, CDR2 SVGAGI. Trimming took off 7 bases at V and 0 bases at J, with 15 bases between the two ends. CDR3 length: 15 amino acids. The CDR3 loop reads CASTTTAKANYGYTF. The DNA of the CDR3 is TGTGCCAGCACAACAACAGCTAAAGCTAACTATGGCTACACCTTC.

V and J are TRBV2 and TRBJ1-1; tentative D call: TRBD1 (6 bases). This CDR3 comprises 14 residues. Germline values: CDR1 SNHLY, CDR2 FYNNEI. The germline V and J ends were trimmed by 6 bases and 1 base, with 12 bases remaining between them. CDR3 loop: CASSRGHRNTEAFF. The CDR3, as DNA: TGTGCCAGCAGCCGGGGACATCGGAACACTGAAGCTTTCTTT.

As DNA, the CDR3 is TGTGCCTGGAGGGGGGACAGGAATTCACCCCTCCACTTT. Encoded protein: CAWRGDRNSPLHF. V usage is TRBV30 and J usage is TRBJ1-6; 8 nucleotides line up with TRBD1. This CDR3 contains 13 residues. J was trimmed by 7 bases and V by 3 bases; bases with no gene match: 2. The V gene's germline CDR1 is GTSNPN and CDR2 SVGIG (reference sequence).

The chain uses TRBV29-1 and TRBJ2-5; D remains ambiguous. The germline V and J ends were trimmed by 6 bases and 6 bases, with 14 bases remaining between them. The germline CDR1 and CDR2 sequences are SQVTM and ANQGSEA. The CDR3 is made up of 12 amino acids. The CDR3 region has the DNA TGCAGCGTCCCCCGAGGAATGAAGACCCAGTACTTC. It encodes CSVPRGMKTQYF.

The chain couples TRBV18 to TRBJ1-1; 7 nucleotides line up with TRBD1. The CDR3 has 16 amino acids. V was clipped by 0 bases and J by 0 bases; unmatched bases: 4. Germline loops: CDR1 KGHSH, CDR2 LQKENI. This chain's CDR3 is CASSPPGGQLNTEAFF. DNA for the CDR3: TGTGCCAGCTCACCACCGGGGGGACAGTTGAACACTGAAGCTTTCTTT. The variable domain in full, completed from reference TRBV18 and TRBJ1-1, reads NAGVMQNPRHLVRRRGQEARLRCSPMKGHSHVYWYRQLPEEGLKFMVYLQKENIIDESGMPKERFSAEFPKEGPSILRIQQVVRGDSAAYFCASSPPGGQLNTEAFFGQGTRLTVV.

The rearrangement links TRBV27 to TRBJ1-3, with D maybe TRBD1 (5 bases). V was clipped by 2 bases and J by 9 bases, with 23 bases between them. CDR1 is MNHEY and CDR2 is SMNVEV in the germline V gene (reference sequence). CDR3 length equals 17 residues. CDR3 sequence reads: CASSLRFPPEGRSTIYF. The CDR3 DNA sequence: TGTGCCAGCAGTTTACGTTTTCCCCCCGAGGGGAGGAGCACCATATATTTT.

The rearrangement uses TRBV3-1 (or the pseudogene TRBV3-2) and TRBJ2-3; D perhaps matches TRBD1 (5 bases). V lost 4 bases, J lost 3 bases, and 20 bases lay in between. Germline lookup yields CDR1 LGHDT and CDR2 YNNKEL (reference sequence). CDR3 length: 17 amino acids. CDR3: CASSPALTSKGTDTQYF. The CDR3 region has the DNA TGTGCCAGCAGCCCCGCACTGACATCCAAGGGGACAGATACGCAGTATTTT.

The chain couples TRBV6-5 to TRBJ1-1; TRBD1 matches at 7 bases. The length of the CDR3 is 13 residues. V shed 6 bases, J shed 5 bases, and the junction held 6 bases outside the gene matches. In germline, CDR1 is MNHEY, CDR2 SVGAGI. For the CDR3, the DNA is TGTGCCAGCAGCCTCAACAGGGGTACTGAAGCTTTCTTT. As protein: CASSLNRGTEAFF.

This clone is a singleton in its sample. This chain joins TRBV7-9 and TRBJ1-6, with 7 positions matching TRBD1. The CDR3 contains 14 residues. J gave up 9 bases and V 1 base, and 3 bases lay outside the gene matches. Germline CDR1 is SEHNR and CDR2 is FQNEAQ (reference sequence). The CDR3 bases are TGTGCCAGCAGCTTAGGGCAGGGGGGTTCACCCCTCCACTTT. Translated: CASSLGQGGSPLHF.

The J gene is TRBJ1-3, the V gene TRBV28, with D hard to call. This CDR3 region has 15 residues. The V end was cut by 8 bases, the J end by 4 bases, with 18 bases between. The germline V gene encodes CDR1 MDHEN and CDR2 SYDVKM. Written as DNA, the CDR3 is TGTGCCAGCGCTTTTACATTACCGGGAGGAAACACCATATATTTT. Translation: CASAFTLPGGNTIYF.

This chain links TRBV3-1 (or the pseudogene TRBV3-2) with TRBJ2-5; 13 positions agree with TRBD2. CDR1 and CDR2 from the germline V gene are LGHDT and YNNKEL (reference sequence). The junction had 8 bases not matched to a gene; V was cut back by 0 bases and J by 1 base. The length of the CDR3 is 19 residues. The CDR3, as DNA: TGTGCCAGCAGCCAAGACTCGGGACTAGCGGGGACGGTCCAAGAGACCCAGTACTTC. Translation gives CASSQDSGLAGTVQETQYF.

The gene calls are TRBV3-1 (or the pseudogene TRBV3-2) and TRBJ2-1; TRBD1 agrees at 11 bases. The germline gives CDR1 LGHDT, CDR2 YNNKEL (reference sequence). The CDR3 spans 16 residues. Trimming took 1 base from V and 3 from J; bases not matched to a gene: 2. CDR3 coding DNA: TGTGCCAGCAGCCAAGCCGGGACAGGGGGCTACAATGAGCAGTTCTTC. This encodes CASSQAGTGGYNEQFF.

V and J are TRBV21-1 and TRBJ1-6; the table's D gene call, TRBD1, was not cross checked with the DNA. TRBV21-1 corresponds to a pseudogene. This CDR3 is 16 amino acids long. This CDR3 is CASSKDSGHANSPLHF. The CDR3 DNA reads as TGTGCCAGCAGCAAAGATTCGGGACACGCAAATTCACCCCTCCACTTT.

The chain uses TRBV12-3 or TRBV12-4 and TRBJ1-5; tentative D call: TRBD1 (6 bases). The CDR3 has 13 residues. V lost 6 bases and J 7 bases, leaving 13 bases between the germline ends. This CDR3 is CASSPHRAQPQHF. In nucleotides, the CDR3 is TGTGCCAGCAGCCCGCACAGGGCGCAGCCCCAGCATTTT.

The chain recombines TRBV5-1 with TRBJ2-3; no reliable D call. With 2 bases removed from V and 0 bases from J, the gap between germline ends came to 7 bases. Germline-derived CDR1 and CDR2 are SGHRS and YFSETQ. The CDR3 has 14 amino acids. The CDR3 sequence is CASSLGDSTDTQYF. The CDR3, as DNA: TGCGCCAGCAGCTTAGGAGACAGCACAGATACGCAGTATTTT.

V usage is TRBV5-4 and J usage is TRBJ2-3; possibly TRBD2 for D (5 bases). Trimming removed 4 bases from V and 5 bases from J, with 23 bases in between. The germline CDR1 and CDR2 sequences are SGHNT and YYREEE (reference sequence). The CDR3 has 17 residues. The CDR3, as DNA: TGTGCCAGCAGCGGCCCGCTGAGGGCAGCCGCGGGAGATACGCAGTATTTT. It encodes CASSGPLRAAAGDTQYF.

Here the CDR3 DNA reads TGTGCCAGTAGTATTCAATCCTACGGGACAGCCGTTTCCTACGAGCAGTACTTC. Residues: CASSIQSYGTAVSYEQYF. The V gene is TRBV19, the J gene TRBJ2-7, with TRBD1 identical over 7 bases. Germline CDR1 LNHDA, CDR2 SQIVND (reference sequence). The CDR3 has 18 amino acids. Trimming took 3 bases from V and 1 from J; bases not matched to a gene: 15.